This TCR beta chain emerged from a study of neoadjuvant anti-PD-1 for oral cavity cancer listed by TCRdb under 2021. Turning to the overall study: Before curative-intent surgical resection, most patients were given three to four biweekly doses of nivolumab at 3 mg/kg. For patients who did not progress, a fourth nivolumab dose was given around day 43, followed by definitive surgical resection on days 50-56. Under RECIST 1.1, a patient counted as a responder if showing complete response, partial response or stable disease, and as a non-responder if showing progression. The parent correlative cohort included roughly 12 patients, with an approximately 33% response rate.

The time point label corresponds to: after neoadjuvant nivolumab, at surgical resection. None of the patients had received prior systemic or radiation treatment, and all were newly diagnosed with stage II-IVA oral cavity squamous cell carcinoma. Everyone in the cohort had locally advanced, HPV-negative oral cavity squamous cell carcinoma. Peripheral blood mononuclear cells were analyzed directly and were not maintained or expanded in culture. The samples were obtained from a longitudinal correlative study of a single-arm phase II trial testing neoadjuvant nivolumab in oral cavity squamous cell carcinoma. Subject-matched pre- and post-treatment PBMCs and tumors from three responders and three non-responders underwent genomic DNA-based TCRbeta sequencing. Peripheral blood mononuclear cells were collected before nivolumab treatment and again after treatment, at the time of surgery. Genomic DNA was isolated from PBMCs using the Maxwell RSC DNA from Cells kit.

On this clone: Which antigen it targets is not known. Per-nucleotide qualities are absent, and no much larger clonotype sits a single base away.

What the research found in general, with its limitations: Only three patients per response group were included in the TCR analyses, and the authors called for validation in larger cohorts. Higher pretreatment blood Treg/Th17 ratios correlated with higher pretreatment blood TCRbeta clonality and lower post-treatment tumor TCRbeta clonality. After neoadjuvant nivolumab, T cell clonality (Gini index) in PBMCs was significantly higher in non-responders than in responders.

For deep sequencing, PBMC libraries mostly used about 490 ng of input genomic DNA, with six replicates for each sample. The immunoSEQ hsTCRbeta kit was used to prepare TCRbeta libraries according to the manufacturer's instructions. Sequencing of the completed libraries took place using an Illumina NovaSeq 6000 S4 flow cell after they had been pooled to 3 nM. Concerning the study's data processing: Raw data preprocessing and quality control were performed with the immunoSEQ Analyzer. The analysis was restricted to productive rearrangements, with each unique CDR3 amino acid sequence defining a clonotype. Repertoire clonality was estimated as the Gini-Simpson index, which was calculated using the R package tcR. Student's t test was used to compare Gini indices, while Pearson correlation assessed associations with tumor size change. This is the immuneACCESS table as TCRdb keeps it, with only in-frame sequences that have V and J called. A part of the clones is gone; compared with another copy, unresolved V genes explain less than half, and the rest is unexplained. V, J and clone size reflect that table, while D and trimming were determined from the DNA. A total of roughly 15,000 clones appear in this sample, about four fifths of them only once. The ten largest clonotypes hold less than 3.5% of the sample.

V and J are truncated by 5 bases and 0 bases respectively, leaving an intervening sequence of 15 bases. Including cysteine and phenylalanine, the CDR3 has 16 amino acids. Kept here is only the CDR3 DNA, which spans 48 bases and is read in frame from base 1. As encoded in the germline V gene (reference sequence), CDR1 is MNHNY while CDR2 is SVGAGI. The source of this sequence is a person between 40 and 85 years old with oral cavity squamous cell carcinoma. Sample: PBMCs, taken after nivolumab (anti-PD-1) treatment. This chain is built from TRBV6-6 and TRBJ2-3; the D gene lacks a confident call. The nucleotides read TGTGCCAGCAGTCTGTACCGTAGTCCTAGCACAGATACGCAGTATTTT. This codes for CASSLYRSPSTDTQYF.